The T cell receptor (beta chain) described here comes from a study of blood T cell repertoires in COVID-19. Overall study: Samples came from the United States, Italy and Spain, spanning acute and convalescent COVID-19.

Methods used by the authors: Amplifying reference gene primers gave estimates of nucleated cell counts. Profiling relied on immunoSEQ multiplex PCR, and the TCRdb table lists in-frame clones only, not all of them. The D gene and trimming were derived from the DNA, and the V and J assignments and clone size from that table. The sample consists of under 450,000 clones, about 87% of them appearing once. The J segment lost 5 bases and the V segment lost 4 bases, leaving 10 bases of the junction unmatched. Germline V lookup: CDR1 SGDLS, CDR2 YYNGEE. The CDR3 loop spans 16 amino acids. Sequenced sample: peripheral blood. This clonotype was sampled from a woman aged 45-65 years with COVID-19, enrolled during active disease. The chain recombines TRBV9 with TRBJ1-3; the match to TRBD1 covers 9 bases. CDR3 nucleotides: TGTGCCAGCAGCTCACGTTCCGGGACAGGGCGAAACACCATATATTTT. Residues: CASSSRSGTGRNTIYF.